The 23 T cell receptor beta chains listed next were all sequenced from one sample in a study of OX40 agonist ivuxolimab in advanced cancers. TCRdb keeps only in-frame clones here, not all; method: immunoSEQ multiplex PCR. The data contain about 50,000 clones, 80% to 85% of them singletons. This material consisted of CD4+ or CD8+ T cells sorted from blood, taken in a trial of the OX40 agonist ivuxolimab. All receptors come from an adult with an advanced solid tumor such as melanoma, head and neck, liver or kidney cancer.

The chain uses TRBV6-1 and TRBJ1-1, with D unresolved. Trimming removed 4 bases from V and 0 bases from J, with 9 bases in between. CDR1 is MNHNS, CDR2 SASEGT, per germline. The CDR3 length is 14 residues. The CDR3 DNA reads as TGTGCCAGCAGTGCCCAGACAATGAACACTGAAGCTTTCTTT. Its translation: CASSAQTMNTEAFF.

The V and J genes are TRBV7-8 and TRBJ2-5; 7 positions agree with TRBD1. V trimming: 4 bases; J trimming: 2 bases; junction bases outside the gene matches: 4. CDR3 length: 14 amino acids. Germline values: CDR1 SGHVS, CDR2 FQNEAQ. The CDR3 protein is CASSSGTVQETQYF. Here the CDR3 DNA reads TGTGCCAGCAGCTCCGGGACAGTTCAAGAGACCCAGTACTTC.

This sequence joins TRBV7-9 and TRBJ2-3, with 8 positions matching TRBD2. This CDR3 is built from 17 residues. CDR1 SEHNR and CDR2 FQNEAQ come from the germline V gene (reference sequence). J lost 2 bases, V lost 1 base, and 8 bases had no gene match. CDR3 loop: CASSLGLAGFFTDTQYF. DNA of the CDR3: TGTGCCAGCAGCTTAGGGCTAGCGGGTTTCTTCACAGATACGCAGTATTTT.

This chain connects TRBV6-1 to TRBJ1-1, with a possible D match to TRBD1 (5 bases). V lost 2 bases and J lost 11, with 15 bases in between. This CDR3 is built from 13 residues. Germline CDR1 reads MNHNS; CDR2 reads SASEGT. The DNA for the CDR3 is TGTGCCAGCAGTGAAATGGGCAGCAGGGAGGCTTTCTTT. Protein product: CASSEMGSREAFF.

J is TRBJ2-1 and V is TRBV6-5, with TRBD1 matching over 9 bases. The V gene's germline CDR1 is MNHEY and CDR2 SVGAGI. CDR3 length: 13 residues. The V segment lost 2 bases and the J segment 8 bases; nucleotides outside the gene matches: 1. CDR3 DNA: TGTGCCAGCAGTTACCGGACAGGGGATGAGCAGTTCTTC. This sequence encodes CASSYRTGDEQFF.

The chain has TRBV7-9 and TRBJ2-7, with a weak D call TRBD2 (5 bases). CDR1 SEHNR and CDR2 FQNEAQ come from the germline V gene (reference sequence). CDR3 length equals 15 residues. Trimming removed 1 base at V and 3 bases at J, with 13 bases between. CDR3 DNA sequence: TGTGCCAGCAGCTTAGGGGGTAGCGCGGGCTACGAGCAGTACTTC. Its translation: CASSLGGSAGYEQYF.

CDR3 nucleotides: TGTGCCAGCAGCTTTCGGACGGAATCCTACGAGCAGTACTTC. Its protein is CASSFRTESYEQYF. This chain links TRBV11-1 with TRBJ2-7; D is unclear. Trimming removed 3 bases at V and 1 base at J, with 10 bases between. The CDR3 runs to 14 residues. Germline-derived CDR1 and CDR2 are SGHAT and FQDESV (reference sequence).

This chain uses TRBV19 with TRBJ1-2; D might be TRBD1 (6 bases). The germline V gene has CDR1 LNHDA and CDR2 SQIVND (reference sequence). The CDR3 has 11 amino acids. Trimming removed 11 bases at V and 6 bases at J, with 13 bases between. The CDR3 DNA sequence: TGTGCCGGGAAACACAGGGATGGCTACACCTTC. Amino acid sequence: CAGKHRDGYTF.

The V call is TRBV7-3, the J call TRBJ2-2; D is uncertain. V lost 4 bases and J 7 bases, leaving 10 bases between the germline ends. Germline V gene data show CDR1 as SGHTA and CDR2 as FQGTGA. CDR3 length: 13 residues. The DNA of the CDR3 is TGTGCCAGCAGCTACGACCCTGGCGGGGAGCTGTTTTTT. Its translation: CASSYDPGGELFF.

V is TRBV19 and J is TRBJ2-3; no firm D call. Germline values: CDR1 LNHDA, CDR2 SQIVND (reference sequence). Trimming took off 5 bases at V and 6 bases at J, with 15 bases between the two ends. This CDR3 has 14 residues. DNA for the CDR3: TGTGCCAGTAGTTGGTCGACGGGTGAGGATACGCAGTATTTT. Translation gives CASSWSTGEDTQYF.

This clone was counted between two and nine times. The chain couples TRBV7-9 to TRBJ2-1, with TRBD2 matching over 8 bases. Germline V gives CDR1 SEHNR, CDR2 FQNEAQ (reference sequence). Trimming took 5 bases from V and 10 from J; bases not matched to a gene: 16. This CDR3 has 16 amino acids. The CDR3 is CASSPHGGGWYREQFF. In DNA, the CDR3 is TGTGCCAGCAGCCCCCACGGGGGGGGGTGGTATCGGGAGCAGTTCTTC.

This clone came up a few times. V and J are TRBV10-3 and TRBJ2-5; the D gene could be TRBD1 or TRBD2 (6 bases each). Deletions cut 11 bases from V and 5 bases from J, with 21 bases between. The CDR3 totals 14 residues. CDR1 ENHRY and CDR2 SYGVKD come from the germline V gene. CDR3 sequence (DNA): TGTGCCTTGGGGGGCTGGCGACAGTGGGAGACCCAGTACTTC. This gives the protein CALGGWRQWETQYF.

This clone was found a few times. The chain joins TRBV7-9 to TRBJ2-7; TRBD1 agrees at 8 bases. Germline values: CDR1 SEHNR, CDR2 FQNEAQ (reference sequence). The CDR3 is 17 residues long. Trimming removed 1 base from V and 3 bases from J; junction bases left unmatched: 11. As DNA, the CDR3 is TGTGCCAGCAGCTTAGGTGTACGGGGGACAGGTGACTACGAGCAGTACTTC. The encoded protein is CASSLGVRGTGDYEQYF.

The V call is TRBV7-9, the J call TRBJ1-4, with 7 bases identical to TRBD1. Trimming cost V 5 bases and J 6 bases; bases outside gene matches: 9. The V gene's germline CDR1 is SEHNR and CDR2 FQNEAQ (reference sequence). This CDR3 region has 15 residues. CDR3 bases: TGTGCCAGCAGCCGCACTCAGGGGGTAGATGAAAAACTGTTTTTT. The encoded protein is CASSRTQGVDEKLFF.

This CDR3 reads CASSPMGISTDTQYF. The DNA of the CDR3 is TGTGCCAGCTCACCGATGGGTATTAGCACAGATACGCAGTATTTT. V usage is TRBV18 and J usage is TRBJ2-3; D is uncertain. Trimming left V 3 bases short and J 0 bases short, with 10 bases between. There are 15 residues in the CDR3. Germline CDR1 and CDR2: KGHSH and LQKENI.

Points on this clone: This specimen includes other DNA sequences encoding the same CDR3. The chain recombines TRBV19 with TRBJ1-3; D is possibly TRBD1 (6 bases). V shed 9 bases and J shed 0 bases, with 12 bases lying between them. Looked up from germline, CDR1 is LNHDA and CDR2 is SQIVND (reference sequence). The length of the CDR3 is 14 residues. CDR3 sequence: CASQQGNSGNTIYF. CDR3 coding DNA: TGTGCCAGCCAACAGGGTAACTCTGGAAACACCATATATTTT.

This chain joins TRBV6-1 and TRBJ2-3, with 10 bases aligning to TRBD2. This CDR3 has 14 amino acids. V lost 7 bases, J lost 4 bases, and 5 bases stayed unmatched. Germline V gene lookup returns CDR1 MNHNS and CDR2 SASEGT. The CDR3, as DNA: TGTGCCAGCACACCAGCGGGGGGGGCAGATACGCAGTATTTT. The encoded protein is CASTPAGGADTQYF.

V and J are TRBV7-9 and TRBJ2-3; D call uncertain. Between the trimmed V and J ends, which lost 5 bases and 0 bases, there was a span of 15 bases. This CDR3 comprises 16 residues. CDR1 is SEHNR, CDR2 FQNEAQ, per germline (reference sequence). The CDR3 DNA follows: TGTGCCAGCAGCCTACGAGAGCCGTCTAGCACAGATACGCAGTATTTT. Translated, it gives CASSLREPSSTDTQYF. Using reference TRBV7-9 and TRBJ2-3 for the parts outside the CDR3, the full variable domain is DTGVSQNPRHKITKRGQNVTFRCDPISEHNRLYWYRQTLGQGPEFLTYFQNEAQLEKSRLLSDRFSAERPKGSFSTLEIQRTEQGDSAMYLCASSLREPSSTDTQYFGPGTRLTVL.

This clone came up once. V gene TRBV7-8 combines with J gene TRBJ2-7; tentative D call: TRBD1 (5 bases). This CDR3 is 14 amino acids long. Trimming left V 3 bases short and J 2 bases short, with 11 bases between. Germline CDR1 is SGHVS and CDR2 is FQNEAQ. CDR3 loop: CASSFQQGPYEQYF. The CDR3 coding sequence is TGTGCCAGCAGCTTTCAGCAGGGCCCCTACGAGCAGTACTTC.

The gene calls are TRBV7-9 and TRBJ1-6; D gene unclear. Trimming took 1 base from V and 8 from J, leaving 6 bases between them. The CDR3 covers 13 residues. Germline CDR1 SEHNR, CDR2 FQNEAQ (reference sequence). CDR3 coding DNA: TGTGCCAGCAGCTTAGGACCCGATTCACCCCTCCACTTT. This gives the protein CASSLGPDSPLHF.

The chain has TRBV12-5 and TRBJ1-5; D remains unclear. The V and J ends lost 3 bases and 0 bases respectively, with 3 bases between them. CDR3 length: 13 residues. Germline lookup yields CDR1 LGHNT and CDR2 FRNRAP. The CDR3 bases are TGTGCTAGTGGTTTCGATAGCAATCAGCCCCAGCATTTT. It yields the protein CASGFDSNQPQHF.

V is TRBV10-3 and J is TRBJ2-3; 10 bases align to TRBD1. Germline V gene sequence: CDR1 ENHRY, CDR2 SYGVKD. V trimming: 5 bases; J trimming: 4 bases; junction bases outside the gene matches: 3. CDR3 length: 14 amino acids. CDR3 bases: TGTGCCATCAGTCCGGGACAGGGGCCAGATACGCAGTATTTT. Translating it yields CAISPGQGPDTQYF.

This chain connects TRBV9 to TRBJ2-3, with a possible D match to TRBD2 (5 bases). The CDR3 is 15 residues long. The germline CDR1 and CDR2 sequences are SGDLS and YYNGEE. Deletions cut 3 bases from V and 0 bases from J, with 11 bases between. The CDR3 here is CASSATRTSTDTQYF. CDR3 bases: TGTGCCAGCAGCGCTACTAGGACTAGCACAGATACGCAGTATTTT.